Below are 14 T cell receptor beta chains sequenced from a single sample in a study of read filtering for tumor transcriptome and immune sequencing. From 350 to 500 ng of RNA, a library with molecular barcoded alpha/delta and beta/gamma adaptors was made. TCRdb re-analysed the reads in MiXCR, keeping a single row per CDR3 protein. The sample contains roughly 27,000 distinct CDR3 sequences, around 14% of which appear only once. Source material: a population of CD138-negative cells sorted from bone marrow. The receptors come from a donor aged 40 or older with multiple myeloma.

The sample holds many counts of this clonotype. The chain couples TRBV19 to TRBJ2-7; 7 nucleotides match TRBD1. The CDR3 loop spans 14 amino acids. Germline CDR1 reads LNHDA; CDR2 reads SQIVND (reference sequence). V was clipped by 11 bases and J by 6 bases; unmatched bases: 16. CDR3 in DNA: TGTGCCGCCGGGCCGACAGGGAATCATGTCGAGCAGTACTTC. Protein sequence: CAAGPTGNHVEQYF.

This clonotype was detected ten times or more. The genes are TRBV12-3 or TRBV12-4 and TRBJ1-4; 7 bases agree with TRBD1. This CDR3 is 15 amino acids long. V dropped 3 bases and J dropped 4; count of bases not matched to a gene: 5. The CDR3 sequence: CASSFSTGINEKLFF. The CDR3 bases are TGTGCCAGCAGTTTCTCGACAGGGATTAATGAAAAACTGTTTTTT.

This clonotype was picked up many times. This chain links TRBV7-6 with TRBJ2-5; D unclear. Trimming shortened V by 8 bases and J by 5 bases, and 12 bases separated the two germline ends. Germline CDR1 reads SGHVS; CDR2 reads FNYEAQ. The CDR3 loop spans 12 amino acids. The CDR3 DNA sequence: TGTGCCAGCGGGCCGGGCCGGGAGACCCAGTACTTC. Amino acid sequence: CASGPGRETQYF.

At least ten counts were recorded for this clonotype. The chain uses TRBV29-1 and TRBJ2-5; no definite D call. Germline lookup yields CDR1 SQVTM and CDR2 ANQGSEA. This CDR3 spans 10 amino acids. V was cut by 4 bases and J by 5 bases, with 5 bases left in between. The CDR3 reads CSVVGETQYF. DNA of the CDR3: TGCAGCGTTGTGGGGGAGACCCAGTACTTC.

This clonotype was seen many times. J is TRBJ2-7 and V is TRBV2; 9 bases line up with TRBD1. Germline V gene lookup returns CDR1 SNHLY and CDR2 FYNNEI. The CDR3 runs to 11 residues. The V and J ends lost 7 bases and 6 bases, in that order; junction bases with no gene match: 1. This CDR3 is CASNRGPEQYF. CDR3 DNA sequence: TGTGCCAGCAACAGGGGGCCCGAGCAGTACTTC.

This clonotype was counted ten times or more. The V call is TRBV27, the J call TRBJ2-7; 10 positions agree with TRBD2. V dropped 3 bases and J dropped 2; count of bases not matched to a gene: 13. This CDR3 region has 18 residues. Germline CDR1 MNHEY, CDR2 SMNVEV (reference sequence). The CDR3 nucleotides are TGTGCCAGCAGTTTCAGGGTATTACGAGCGGGAGGGGCCTACGAGCAGTACTTC. It yields the protein CASSFRVLRAGGAYEQYF.

This chain joins TRBV12-3 or TRBV12-4 and TRBJ2-1, with 10 bases lining up with TRBD2. This CDR3 region has 17 residues. V dropped 5 bases and J dropped 7; count of bases not matched to a gene: 14. The CDR3: CASSAVPSGRAGNEQFF. DNA for the CDR3: TGTGCCAGCAGTGCAGTCCCAAGCGGGAGGGCCGGAAATGAGCAGTTCTTC.

This clonotype was observed at least ten times. The chain is built from TRBV20-1 and TRBJ2-3, with 10 bases matching TRBD2. Germline V gene lookup returns CDR1 DFQATT and CDR2 SNEGSKA (reference sequence). This CDR3 comprises 13 residues. V shed 7 bases, J shed 4 bases, and the junction held 5 bases outside the gene matches. The CDR3 region has the DNA TGCAGTGAGCTAGCGGGAGCTTCAGATACGCAGTATTTT. As protein: CSELAGASDTQYF.

This clonotype has at least ten counts. V gene TRBV7-2 combines with J gene TRBJ2-7, with D possibly matching TRBD2 (6 bases). This CDR3 is built from 15 residues. CDR1 is SGHTA and CDR2 is FQGNSA in the germline V gene. V lost 5 bases and J lost 0, with 14 bases in between. CDR3 loop: CASSPWSGSSYEQYF. DNA of the CDR3: TGTGCCAGCAGCCCTTGGAGCGGGTCCTCCTACGAGCAGTACTTC.

A remark on this clonotype: It may be a read error: a sequence one base away is much more abundant. The conserved phenylalanine or tryptophan normally closing the CDR3 is absent here, so this likely arose from a read error. This chain connects TRBV3-1 to TRBJ2-7; 8 nucleotides agree with TRBD2. This CDR3 contains 13 residues. From germline, CDR1 is LGHDT and CDR2 YNNKEL (reference sequence). V gave up 2 bases and J gave up 6 bases; unmatched junction bases: 3. CDR3 residues: CASSQLAGGEQYL. For the CDR3, the DNA is TGTGCCAGCAGCCAACTAGCGGGCGGCGAGCAGTACCTC.

This clonotype was seen at least ten times. The chain carries TRBV20-1 and TRBJ1-5; D might be TRBD1 (5 bases). The CDR3 covers 12 residues. With 6 bases removed from V and 5 bases from J, the gap between germline ends came to 11 bases. The germline V gene encodes CDR1 DFQATT and CDR2 SNEGSKA (reference sequence). CDR3 loop: CSAGDRDQPQHF. DNA for the CDR3: TGCAGTGCCGGGGACCGCGATCAGCCCCAGCATTTT.

This clonotype was seen at least ten times. The genes are TRBV7-3 and TRBJ2-1; perhaps TRBD1 as D (7 bases). Trimming removed 11 bases from V and 4 bases from J, with 15 bases in between. The CDR3 has 13 residues. From germline, CDR1 is SGHTA and CDR2 FQGTGA. CDR3 nucleotides: TGTGCCTCAGGGGGGACAGCATACAATGAGCAGTTCTTC. Amino acids: CASGGTAYNEQFF.

This clonotype appeared many times. V is TRBV6-5 and J is TRBJ2-5; TRBD2 aligns across 7 bases. Germline values: CDR1 MNHEY, CDR2 SVGAGI. This CDR3 region has 14 residues. V shed 6 bases, J shed 5 bases, and the junction held 9 bases outside the gene matches. CDR3 region: CASSHGGEGETQYF. For the CDR3, the DNA is TGTGCCAGCAGCCACGGCGGGGAGGGGGAGACCCAGTACTTC.

This clonotype was seen only a few times. The chain recombines TRBV5-6 with TRBJ1-5, with D possibly TRBD1 on 5 matching bases. This CDR3 is built from 16 residues. V was shortened by 2 bases and J by 9 bases, with 21 bases between the two germline ends. CDR1 is SGHDT, CDR2 YYEEEE, per germline. CDR3 in DNA: TGTGCCAGCAGCTTTGCCGGGGGGGGGAAGGGCTTGCCCCAGCATTTT. As protein: CASSFAGGGKGLPQHF. The complete variable domain, with remaining parts taken from reference TRBV5-6 and TRBJ1-5, reads DAGVTQSPTHLIKTRGQQVTLRCSPKSGHDTVSWYQQALGQGPQFIFQYYEEEERQRGNFPDRFSGHQFPNYSSELNVNALLLGDSALYLCASSFAGGGKGLPQHFGDGTRLSIL.